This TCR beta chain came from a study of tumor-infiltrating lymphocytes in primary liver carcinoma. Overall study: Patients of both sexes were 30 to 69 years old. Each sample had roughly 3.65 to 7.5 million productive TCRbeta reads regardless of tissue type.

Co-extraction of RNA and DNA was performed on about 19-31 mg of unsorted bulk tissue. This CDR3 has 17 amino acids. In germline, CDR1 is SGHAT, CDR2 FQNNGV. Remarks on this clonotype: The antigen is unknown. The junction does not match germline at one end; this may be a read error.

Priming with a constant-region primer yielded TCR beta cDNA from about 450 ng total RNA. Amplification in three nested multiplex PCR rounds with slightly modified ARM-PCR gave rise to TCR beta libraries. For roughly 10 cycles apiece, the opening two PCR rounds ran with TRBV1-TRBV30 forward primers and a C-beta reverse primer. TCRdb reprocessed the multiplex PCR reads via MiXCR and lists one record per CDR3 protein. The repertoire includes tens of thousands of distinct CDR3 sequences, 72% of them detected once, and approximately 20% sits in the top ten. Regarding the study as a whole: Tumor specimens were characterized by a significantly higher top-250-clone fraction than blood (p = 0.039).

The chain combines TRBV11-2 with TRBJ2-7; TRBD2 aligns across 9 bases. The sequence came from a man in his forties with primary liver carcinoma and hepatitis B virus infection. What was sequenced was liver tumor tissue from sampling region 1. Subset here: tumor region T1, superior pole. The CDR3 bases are TGTGCCAGCAGCAAGGGACTAGCAGGTTCCCCTTTCTACGAGGAGTACTTC. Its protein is CASSKGLAGSPFYEEYF. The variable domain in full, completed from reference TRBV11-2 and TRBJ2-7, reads EAGVAQSPRYKIIEKRQSVAFWCNPISGHATLYWYQQILGQGPKLLIQFQNNGVVDDSQLPKDRFSAERLKGVDSTLKIQPAKLEDSAVYLCASSKGLAGSPFYEEYFGPGTRLTVT.